A single T cell receptor beta chain is shown here with its context. These data come from a study of blood T cell repertoires in COVID-19. Study details: Collection of acute and convalescent COVID-19 samples took place in the United States, Italy and Spain. The cDNA or gDNA used as material had been derived from T cells, B-cell-depleted T cells, or PBMCs.

Under the authors' procedure: From reference gene primer amplification, estimates of nucleated cell counts were derived. Libraries were prepared by immunoSEQ multiplex PCR; TCRdb keeps only in-frame clonotypes and omits some of them. V and J calls plus clone size are reproduced from that table; the DNA served to infer D and trimming. The sample has 250,000 to 300,000 clones; 88% are singletons. The CDR3 totals 17 residues. CDR1 and CDR2 (germline): MNHEY, SVGEGT. The V end lost 6 bases, the J end lost 2 bases, and 22 bases lay between the germline ends. Sequencing was carried out using peripheral blood. This clonotype was sampled from a woman aged 40-49 years who had recovered from COVID-19. The chain has TRBV6-2 or TRBV6-3 and TRBJ2-5, with a weak D call TRBD2 (7 bases). CDR3 sequence: CASSRGGWLTPQETQYF. The DNA for the CDR3 is TGTGCCAGCAGCCGCGGGGGCTGGCTGACTCCACAAGAGACCCAGTACTTC.